The sequence of this T cell receptor beta chain was determined in a study of Ad26.COV2.S vaccination and SARS-CoV-2 variants. Turning to the study itself: Ad26.COV2.S shots went into the muscle once or twice, 56 days apart.

Sample treatment: over 15 received Ad26.COV2.S at low or high dose, single or two shots; 5 received placebo; per-sample allocation not given. Collection of the samples took place on day 63 after the first injection of vaccine or placebo. Here immunoSEQ multiplex PCR was the method, and the copy in TCRdb shows in-frame clones only, minus some. The sample lists approximately 420,000 clones; approximately 86% were seen once. The CDR3 covers 14 residues. The J segment lost 3 bases and the V segment lost 5 bases, leaving 5 bases of the junction unmatched. Germline assignment: CDR1 SGHNT and CDR2 YYREEE (reference sequence). This clone was detected only a few times. Its matching antigen is unknown. Broader study findings: Participants in the vaccine arm had higher spike-specific TCR breadth; placebo recipients had lower. Non-spike TCR breadth was similar in vaccine and placebo recipients.

This specimen was peripheral blood, taken in a trial of Ad26.COV2.S vaccine versus placebo. The rearrangement uses TRBV5-4 and TRBJ1-1; 9 positions match TRBD1. This clonotype was obtained from a person between 18 and 65 years old who received the Ad26.COV2.S COVID-19 vaccine or a placebo. CDR3 residues: CASRTRDRDTEAFF. Here the CDR3 DNA reads TGTGCCAGCAGGACCCGGGACAGGGACACTGAAGCTTTCTTT.